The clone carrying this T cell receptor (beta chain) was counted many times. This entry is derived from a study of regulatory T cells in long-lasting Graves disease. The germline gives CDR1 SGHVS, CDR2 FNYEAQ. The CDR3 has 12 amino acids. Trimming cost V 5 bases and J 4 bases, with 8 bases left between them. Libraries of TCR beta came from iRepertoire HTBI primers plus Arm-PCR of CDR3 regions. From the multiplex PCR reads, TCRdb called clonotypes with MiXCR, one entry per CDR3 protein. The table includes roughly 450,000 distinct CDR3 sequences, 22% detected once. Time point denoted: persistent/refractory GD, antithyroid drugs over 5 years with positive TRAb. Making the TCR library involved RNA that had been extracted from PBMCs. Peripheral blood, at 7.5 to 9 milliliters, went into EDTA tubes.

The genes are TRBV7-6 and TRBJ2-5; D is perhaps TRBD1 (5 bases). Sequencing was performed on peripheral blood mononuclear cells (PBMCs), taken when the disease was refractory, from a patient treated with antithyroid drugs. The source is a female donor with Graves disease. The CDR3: CASSQGPETQYF. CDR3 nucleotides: TGTGCCAGCAGCCAGGGCCCAGAGACCCAGTACTTC. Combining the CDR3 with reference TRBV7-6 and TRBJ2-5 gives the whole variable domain GAGVSQSPRYKVTKRGQDVALRCDPISGHVSLYWYRQALGQGPEFLTYFNYEAQQDKSGLPNDRFSAERPEGSISTLTIQRTEQRDSAMYRCASSQGPETQYFGPGTRLLVL.